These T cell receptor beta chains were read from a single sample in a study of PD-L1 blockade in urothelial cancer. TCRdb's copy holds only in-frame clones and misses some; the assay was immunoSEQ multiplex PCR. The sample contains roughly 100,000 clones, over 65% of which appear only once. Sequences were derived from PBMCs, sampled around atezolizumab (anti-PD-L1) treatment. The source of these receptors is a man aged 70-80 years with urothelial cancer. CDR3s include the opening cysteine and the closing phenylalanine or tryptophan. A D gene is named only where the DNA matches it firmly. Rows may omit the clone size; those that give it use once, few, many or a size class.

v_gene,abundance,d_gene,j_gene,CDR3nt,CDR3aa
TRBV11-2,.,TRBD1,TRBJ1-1,TGTGCCAGCAGCCCGGACAGGGGGGGTGAAGCTTTCTTT,CASSPDRGGEAFF
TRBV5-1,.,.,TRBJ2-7,TGCGCCAGCAGCTCGGACTCGCCCGGCTACGAGCAGTACTTC,CASSSDSPGYEQYF
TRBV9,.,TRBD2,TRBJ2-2,TGTGCCAGCAGCGCACTAGCGGGGGGGGCCGGGGAGCTGTTTTTT,CASSALAGGAGELFF
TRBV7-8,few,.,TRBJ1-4,TGTGCCAGCAGCTTATATATACGGGCAACTAATGAAAAACTGTTTTTT,CASSLYIRATNEKLFF
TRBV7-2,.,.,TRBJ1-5,TGTGCCAGCAGCTTAGGACTCTCCCCCAATCAGCCCCAGCATTTT,CASSLGLSPNQPQHF
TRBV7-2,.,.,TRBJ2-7,TGTGCCAGCAGCCCCCTAACTTACGAGCAGTACTTC,CASSPLTYEQYF
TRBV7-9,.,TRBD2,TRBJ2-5,TGTGCCAGCATCCCGACGGCGGGAGGGGCAGAGACCCAGTACTTC,CASIPTAGGAETQYF
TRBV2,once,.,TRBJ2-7,TGTGCCAGCAGTATCGAGAGGTACGAGCAGTACTTC,CASSIERYEQYF
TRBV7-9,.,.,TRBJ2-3,TGTGCCAGCAGCTCCCGGGACTCAACAGATACGCAGTATTTT,CASSSRDSTDTQYF
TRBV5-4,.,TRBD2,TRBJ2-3,TGTGCCAGCAGCTTGCCTAGCGGGGCCACACCATTTACGCAGTATTTT,CASSLPSGATPFTQYF
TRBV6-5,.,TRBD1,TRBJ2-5,TGTGCCAGCAGTTACTGGGACAGGGAGAAGACCCAGTACTTC,CASSYWDREKTQYF
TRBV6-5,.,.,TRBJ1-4,TGTGCCAGCAGTTTAGTCGCCAATGAAAAACTGTTTTTT,CASSLVANEKLFF
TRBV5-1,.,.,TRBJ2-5,TGCGCCAGCAGCTCGTCGGCGGGACGAGAGACCCAGTACTTC,CASSSSAGRETQYF
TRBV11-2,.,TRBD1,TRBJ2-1,TGTGCCAGCAACCACGACAGGGACGGTGAGCAGTTCTTC,CASNHDRDGEQFF
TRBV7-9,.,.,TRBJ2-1,TGTGCCAGCAGCCCACAGATAGCGCCATCCTACAATGAGCAGTTCTTC,CASSPQIAPSYNEQFF